Shown below are 16 T cell receptor beta chains from a single sample sequenced in a study of blood T cell repertoires in COVID-19. TCRdb keeps only in-frame clones here, not all; method: immunoSEQ multiplex PCR. Of under 110,000 clones listed, 76% are singletons. Source material: peripheral blood. These receptors originate from a man older than 75 with COVID-19, enrolled during active disease.

This chain links TRBV12-3 or TRBV12-4 with TRBJ2-7; 11 bases are a match to TRBD1. The CDR3 has 12 amino acids. Germline trimming cut 6 bases from V and 7 bases from J; bases unmatched to any gene: 2. CDR3 nucleotide sequence: TGTGCCAGCAGCCGGGACAGGGGGGAGCAGTACTTC. Amino acids: CASSRDRGEQYF.

The chain recombines TRBV5-1 with TRBJ2-5; 7 nucleotides agree with TRBD1. The CDR3 totals 15 residues. Germline loops: CDR1 SGHRS, CDR2 YFSETQ. The J segment lost 5 bases and the V segment lost 3 bases, leaving 10 bases of the junction unmatched. The CDR3 loop is CASSSNTGDGETQYF. DNA for the CDR3: TGCGCCAGCAGCTCCAATACAGGGGACGGTGAGACCCAGTACTTC.

The chain links TRBV28 to TRBJ2-6, with unresolved D. Trimming pared 10 bases from V and 4 bases from J, leaving 5 bases between. The CDR3 loop spans 11 amino acids. CDR1 and CDR2 (germline): MDHEN, SYDVKM. The CDR3 region has the DNA TGTGCCACTTCGGGGGCCAACGTCCTGACTTTC. Protein: CATSGANVLTF.

The chain combines TRBV27 with TRBJ1-1; 8 positions agree with TRBD1. The CDR3 has 14 amino acids. The V gene end was trimmed by 7 bases and the J gene end by 1 base; junction bases not matched to a gene: 5. Germline CDR1 and CDR2: MNHEY and SMNVEV (reference sequence). The CDR3 is CASKQTGANTEAFF. Written as DNA, the CDR3 is TGTGCCAGCAAACAGACAGGGGCGAACACTGAAGCTTTCTTT.

The chain recombines TRBV27 with TRBJ1-2, with 7 positions matching TRBD1. Per germline, CDR1 MNHEY and CDR2 SMNVEV (reference sequence). V shed 5 bases, J shed 0 bases, and the junction held 6 bases outside the gene matches. This CDR3 is built from 15 residues. CDR3 coding DNA: TGTGCCAGCAGTCCCAGACAGGGCGCTAACTATGGCTACACCTTC. Translating it yields CASSPRQGANYGYTF.

The chain joins TRBV25-1 to TRBJ2-2; D is uncertain. Germline lookup yields CDR1 MGHDK and CDR2 SYGVNS. Trimming took off 3 bases at V and 7 bases at J, with 9 bases between the two ends. The CDR3 runs to 13 residues. CDR3 residues: CASSEIRNGELFF. The CDR3 DNA reads TGTGCCAGCAGTGAGATCAGGAACGGGGAGCTGTTTTTT.

Details on this clone: Different DNA sequences within this sample yield the same CDR3. The chain links TRBV6-5 to TRBJ1-1, with 7 bases matching TRBD1. J lost 4 bases, V lost 6 bases, and 8 bases had no gene match. The CDR3 spans 14 residues. The germline V gene encodes CDR1 MNHEY and CDR2 SVGAGI. The CDR3 DNA is TGTGCCAGCAGGAACAGGGGTCGGGGCACTGAAGCTTTCTTT. As protein: CASRNRGRGTEAFF.

The chain uses TRBV29-1 and TRBJ2-5, with D possibly TRBD1 on 5 matching bases. CDR3 length: 14 amino acids. Germline lookup yields CDR1 SQVTM and CDR2 ANQGSEA. The V end was cut by 2 bases, the J end by 4 bases, with 14 bases between. DNA for the CDR3: TGCAGCGTTGAATGGTGGCAGGGCGGAGAGACCCAGTACTTC. This gives the protein CSVEWWQGGETQYF. Based on the CDR3 plus reference TRBV29-1 and TRBJ2-5, the full variable domain is SAVISQKPSRDICQRGTSLTIQCQVDSQVTMMFWYRQQPGQSLTLIATANQGSEATYESGFVIDKFPISRPNLTFSTLTVSNMSPEDSSIYLCSVEWWQGGETQYFGPGTRLLVL.

The gene calls are TRBV28 and TRBJ1-5; TRBD1 matches at 8 bases. The trim removed 2 bases at V and 5 bases at J, leaving 11 bases unmatched. Germline loops: CDR1 MDHEN, CDR2 SYDVKM. The CDR3 is made up of 17 amino acids. The DNA for the CDR3 is TGTGCCAGCAGTTTAGTGGACAGGGCACACCAAGATCAGCCCCAGCATTTT. It is translated as CASSLVDRAHQDQPQHF.

This clone was seen a handful of times. The chain recombines TRBV28 with TRBJ1-5, with D hard to call. The CDR3 is made up of 13 amino acids. The germline gives CDR1 MDHEN, CDR2 SYDVKM. Trimming left V 6 bases short and J 0 bases short, with 6 bases between. The CDR3 sequence: CASRLYSNQPQHF. The CDR3 DNA follows: TGTGCCAGCAGACTTTATAGCAATCAGCCCCAGCATTTT. Combining the CDR3 with reference TRBV28 and TRBJ1-5 gives the whole variable domain DVKVTQSSRYLVKRTGEKVFLECVQDMDHENMFWYRQDPGLGLRLIYFSYDVKMKEKGDIPEGYSVSREKKERFSLILESASTNQTSMYLCASRLYSNQPQHFGDGTRLSIL.

The V gene is TRBV27, the J gene TRBJ2-1; TRBD2 aligns across 10 bases. Germline CDR1 and CDR2: MNHEY and SMNVEV (reference sequence). The CDR3 sequence is 15 residues long. J lost 7 bases, V lost 8 bases, and 11 bases had no gene match. CDR3: CASRASSGSWNEQFF. CDR3 nucleotides: TGTGCCAGCCGAGCCTCTAGCGGGAGTTGGAATGAGCAGTTCTTC.

CDR3 sequence reads: CASSQSGAGTDTQYF. The CDR3 bases are TGCGCCAGCAGCCAAAGCGGGGCGGGCACAGATACGCAGTATTTT. V is TRBV4-1 and J is TRBJ2-3; TRBD2 aligns across 7 bases. This CDR3 region has 15 residues. The germline V gene encodes CDR1 MGHRA and CDR2 YSYEKL. V lost 2 bases to trimming and J lost 1 base; unmatched junction nucleotides: 3.

The V call is TRBV30, the J call TRBJ2-4; 9 positions agree with TRBD1. Germline assignment: CDR1 GTSNPN and CDR2 SVGIG (reference sequence). The CDR3 consists of 14 residues. With V trimmed by 2 bases and J by 9 bases, 8 bases remained unmatched. CDR3 bases: TGTGCCTGGAGTAGCGGGACAGGGTCGGGCATTCAGTACTTC. It yields the protein CAWSSGTGSGIQYF.

The chain recombines TRBV15 with TRBJ1-3; possibly TRBD1 for D (6 bases). Trimming stripped 1 base from V and 3 bases from J, with 10 bases between. CDR3 length equals 15 residues. In germline, CDR1 is LNHNV, CDR2 YYDKDF (reference sequence). CDR3 sequence: CATSRGGGSGNTIYF. CDR3 nucleotide sequence: TGTGCCACCAGCAGAGGAGGGGGAAGTGGAAACACCATATATTTT.

The CDR3 is CASSVETGSFLETQYF. The CDR3 bases are TGTGCCAGCAGCGTAGAAACAGGGAGCTTCCTGGAGACCCAGTACTTC. V usage is TRBV9 and J usage is TRBJ2-5; D is possibly TRBD1 (6 bases). Germline V gene sequence: CDR1 SGDLS, CDR2 YYNGEE. Deletions cut 0 bases from V and 5 bases from J, with 17 bases between. The CDR3 is made up of 16 amino acids.

With regard to this clone: The germline gene is not matched at one end of the junction; a read error may be the cause. The gene calls are TRBV7-7 and TRBJ2-7; the D gene is possibly TRBD1 (6 bases). The CDR3 totals 15 residues. The germline gives CDR1 SSHAT, CDR2 FNYEAQ (reference sequence). CDR3 residues: CASSLGTGMGNEQYF. The CDR3 coding sequence is TGTGCTAGCAGCCTAGGTACAGGGATGGGTAACGAGCAGTACTTC.